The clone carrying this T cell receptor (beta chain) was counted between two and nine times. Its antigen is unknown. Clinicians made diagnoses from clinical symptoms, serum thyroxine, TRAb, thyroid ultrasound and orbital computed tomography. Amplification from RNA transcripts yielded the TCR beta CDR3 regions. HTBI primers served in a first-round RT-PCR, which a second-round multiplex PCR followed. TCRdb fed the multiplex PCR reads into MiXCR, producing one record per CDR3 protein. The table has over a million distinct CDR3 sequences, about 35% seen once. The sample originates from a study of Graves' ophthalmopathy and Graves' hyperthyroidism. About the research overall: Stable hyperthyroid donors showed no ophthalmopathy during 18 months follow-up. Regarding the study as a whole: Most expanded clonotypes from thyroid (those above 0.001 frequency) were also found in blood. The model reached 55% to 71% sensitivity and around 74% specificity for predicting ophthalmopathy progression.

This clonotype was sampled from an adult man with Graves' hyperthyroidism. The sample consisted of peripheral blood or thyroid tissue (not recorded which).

The CDR3 DNA follows: TGTGCCAGCAGCCAGAGTTGGAACACCGGGGAGCTGTTTTTT. Residues: CASSQSWNTGELFF. The genes are TRBV14 and TRBJ2-2; the D is unclear. Germline CDR1 and CDR2: SGHDN and FVKESK. The length of the CDR3 is 14 residues. Trimming shortened V by 3 bases and J by 1 base, and 6 bases separated the two germline ends. Combining the CDR3 with reference TRBV14 and TRBJ2-2 gives the whole variable domain EAGVTQFPSHSVIEKGQTVTLRCDPISGHDNLYWYRRVMGKEIKFLLHFVKESKQDESGMPNNRFLAERTGGTYSTLKVQPAELEDSGVYFCASSQSWNTGELFFGEGSRLTVL.